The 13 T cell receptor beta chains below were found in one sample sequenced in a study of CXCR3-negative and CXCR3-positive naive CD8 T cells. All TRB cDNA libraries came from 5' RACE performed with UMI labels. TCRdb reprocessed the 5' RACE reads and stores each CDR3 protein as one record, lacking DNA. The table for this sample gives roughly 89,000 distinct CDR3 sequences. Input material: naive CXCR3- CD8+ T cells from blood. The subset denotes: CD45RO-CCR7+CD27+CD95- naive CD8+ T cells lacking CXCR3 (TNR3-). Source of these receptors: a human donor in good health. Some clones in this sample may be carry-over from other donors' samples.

CDR3 amino acids: CASSLYARFGEKLFF. V gene TRBV5-1 combines with J gene TRBJ1-4. The CDR3 consists of 15 residues. Germline assignment: CDR1 SGHRS and CDR2 YFSETQ. Using reference TRBV5-1 and TRBJ1-4 for the parts outside the CDR3, the full variable domain is KAGVTQTPRYLIKTRGQQVTLSCSPISGHRSVSWYQQTPGQGLQFLFEYFSETQRNKGNFPGRFSGRQFSNSRSEMNVSTLELGDSALYLCASSLYARFGEKLFFGSGTQLSVL.

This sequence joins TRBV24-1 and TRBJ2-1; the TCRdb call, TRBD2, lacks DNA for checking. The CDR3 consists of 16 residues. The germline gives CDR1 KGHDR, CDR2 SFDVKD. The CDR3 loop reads CATSDGYSGSWGEQFF.

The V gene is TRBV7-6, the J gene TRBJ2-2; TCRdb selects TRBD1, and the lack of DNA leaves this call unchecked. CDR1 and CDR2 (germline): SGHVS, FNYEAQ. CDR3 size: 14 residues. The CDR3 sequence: CASSLVGAHGELFF.

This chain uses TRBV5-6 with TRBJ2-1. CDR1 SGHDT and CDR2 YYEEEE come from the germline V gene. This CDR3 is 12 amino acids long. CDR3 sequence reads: CASSLGEGRGFF. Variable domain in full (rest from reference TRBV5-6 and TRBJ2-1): DAGVTQSPTHLIKTRGQQVTLRCSPKSGHDTVSWYQQALGQGPQFIFQYYEEEERQRGNFPDRFSGHQFPNYSSELNVNALLLGDSALYLCASSLGEGRGFFGPGTRLTVL.

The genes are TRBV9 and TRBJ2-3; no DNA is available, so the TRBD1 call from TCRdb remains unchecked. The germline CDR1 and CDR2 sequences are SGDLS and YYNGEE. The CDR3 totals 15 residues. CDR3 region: CASSASGVSTDTQYF.

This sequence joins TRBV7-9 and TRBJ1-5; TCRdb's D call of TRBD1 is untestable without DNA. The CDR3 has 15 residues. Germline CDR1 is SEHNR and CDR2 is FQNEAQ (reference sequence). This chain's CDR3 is CASSLGQGVSQPQHF.

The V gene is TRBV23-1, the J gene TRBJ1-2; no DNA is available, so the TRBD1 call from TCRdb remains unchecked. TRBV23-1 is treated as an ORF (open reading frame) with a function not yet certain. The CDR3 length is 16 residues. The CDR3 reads CASSQKRGQGLYGYTF.

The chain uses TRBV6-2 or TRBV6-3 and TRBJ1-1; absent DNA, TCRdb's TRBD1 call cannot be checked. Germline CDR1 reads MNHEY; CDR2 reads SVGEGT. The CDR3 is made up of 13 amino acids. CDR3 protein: CASSYGGYTEAFF.

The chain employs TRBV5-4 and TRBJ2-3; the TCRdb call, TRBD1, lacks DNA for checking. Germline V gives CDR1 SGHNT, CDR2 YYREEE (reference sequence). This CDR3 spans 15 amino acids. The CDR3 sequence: CASSLIGSGTDTQYF.

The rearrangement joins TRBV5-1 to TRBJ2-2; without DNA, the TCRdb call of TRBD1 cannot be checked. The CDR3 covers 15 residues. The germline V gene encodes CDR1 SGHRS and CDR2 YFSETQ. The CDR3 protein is CASSLWTGVAGELFF.

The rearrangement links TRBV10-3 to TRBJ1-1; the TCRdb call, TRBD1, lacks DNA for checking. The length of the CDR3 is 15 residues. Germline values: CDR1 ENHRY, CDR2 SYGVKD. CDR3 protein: CAISEVTGEVTEAFF.

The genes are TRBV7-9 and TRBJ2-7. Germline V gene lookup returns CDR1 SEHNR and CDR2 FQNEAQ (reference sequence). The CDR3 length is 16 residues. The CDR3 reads CASSLDRAGGSYEQYF.

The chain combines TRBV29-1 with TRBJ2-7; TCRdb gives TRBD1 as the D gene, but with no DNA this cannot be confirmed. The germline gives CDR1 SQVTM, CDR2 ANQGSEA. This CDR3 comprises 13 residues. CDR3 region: CSAMQGVAYEQYF.